Presented here are 32 T cell receptor beta chains from one specimen sequenced in a study of blood T cell repertoires in COVID-19. This table comes from immunoSEQ multiplex PCR, and its TCRdb copy is limited to in-frame clones, with some not included. The top ten hold 28% of the sample, which has 67,000 or so clones, roughly four fifths seen once. Sequenced sample: peripheral blood. The receptors come from a man aged 70-80 years with acute or convalescent COVID-19.

The chain couples TRBV9 to TRBJ2-7; 7 positions match TRBD1. The trim removed 4 bases at V and 2 bases at J, leaving 6 bases unmatched. The CDR3 length is 14 residues. Per the germline V gene, CDR1 is SGDLS and CDR2 is YYNGEE. In nucleotides, the CDR3 is TGTGCCAGCAGCCCCCACAGGGGCCCCTACGAGCAGTACTTC. It is translated as CASSPHRGPYEQYF. Variable domain in full (rest from reference TRBV9 and TRBJ2-7): DSGVTQTPKHLITATGQRVTLRCSPRSGDLSVYWYQQSLDQGLQFLIQYYNGEERAKGNILERFSAQQFPDLHSELNLSSLELGDSALYFCASSPHRGPYEQYFGPGTRLTVT.

J is TRBJ1-5 and V is TRBV5-4; D is undetermined. The CDR3 is 14 amino acids. Germline V lookup: CDR1 SGHNT, CDR2 YYREEE (reference sequence). V shed 3 bases and J shed 4 bases, with 11 bases lying between them. The CDR3, as DNA: TGTGCCAGCAGCTCGAACCCGGGGAATCAGCCCCAGCATTTT. This codes for CASSSNPGNQPQHF.

This chain uses TRBV24-1 with TRBJ2-5; 13 nucleotides line up with TRBD2. The CDR3 has 17 residues. The trim removed 4 bases at V and 4 bases at J, leaving 8 bases unmatched. Germline-derived CDR1 and CDR2 are KGHDR and SFDVKD. The CDR3 sequence is CATSDPRTSGSRETQYF. The CDR3 DNA follows: TGTGCCACCAGTGACCCCCGGACTAGCGGGAGTCGAGAGACCCAGTACTTC.

V usage is TRBV4-1 and J usage is TRBJ1-4; a possible D gene is TRBD1 (5 bases). V gave up 1 base and J gave up 8 bases, with 14 bases separating them. The germline V gene has CDR1 MGHRA and CDR2 YSYEKL. This CDR3 contains 15 residues. The CDR3 region is CASSQADPGGEKLFF. The CDR3 bases are TGCGCCAGCAGCCAAGCGGACCCTGGGGGGGAAAAACTGTTTTTT.

This chain joins TRBV27 and TRBJ2-7; possibly TRBD2 for D (5 bases). V was cut by 3 bases and J by 2 bases, with 11 bases left in between. The CDR3 covers 14 residues. The V gene's germline CDR1 is MNHEY and CDR2 SMNVEV (reference sequence). The CDR3 DNA reads as TGTGCCAGCAGTTTGGGTCGGGGTACCTACGAGCAGTACTTC. Translation: CASSLGRGTYEQYF.

Only a few counts were recorded for this clone. V and J are TRBV29-1 and TRBJ2-3; 7 bases are a match to TRBD1. V dropped 6 bases and J dropped 4; count of bases not matched to a gene: 13. This CDR3 comprises 15 residues. CDR1 and CDR2 from the germline V gene are SQVTM and ANQGSEA. The CDR3 DNA sequence: TGCAGCGTACGGGACAGCTACTCGAATTCAGATACGCAGTATTTT. It is translated as CSVRDSYSNSDTQYF.

The chain recombines TRBV6-5 with TRBJ1-1; D might be TRBD1 (5 bases). The length of the CDR3 is 14 residues. With 2 bases removed from V and 5 bases from J, the gap between germline ends came to 12 bases. In germline, CDR1 is MNHEY, CDR2 SVGAGI. The CDR3 sequence: CASSYGGRGTEAFF. The DNA for the CDR3 is TGTGCCAGCAGTTACGGGGGGAGGGGAACTGAAGCTTTCTTT.

The V and J genes are TRBV6-5 and TRBJ2-6; TRBD1 matches at 9 bases. CDR3 length: 16 amino acids. Unmatched junction bases numbered 3, after V lost 4 bases and J lost 2 bases. CDR1 is MNHEY and CDR2 is SVGAGI in the germline V gene. The chain's CDR3 is CASSWGTGTGANVLTF. In DNA, the CDR3 is TGTGCCAGCAGTTGGGGGACAGGGACTGGGGCCAACGTCCTGACTTTC.

This chain's CDR3 is CASSHRGRNTEAFF. The CDR3 region has the DNA TGTGCCAGCAGCCACAGGGGGCGGAACACTGAAGCTTTCTTT. The rearrangement uses TRBV14 and TRBJ1-1, with 8 bases matching TRBD1. The CDR3 is 14 residues long. From germline, CDR1 is SGHDN and CDR2 FVKESK. J gave up 1 base and V 3 bases, and 1 base lay outside the gene matches.

V is TRBV3-1 (or the pseudogene TRBV3-2) and J is TRBJ2-5; D call uncertain. V shed 0 bases and J shed 7 bases, with 9 bases lying between them. From germline, CDR1 is LGHDT and CDR2 YNNKEL (reference sequence). The CDR3 consists of 13 residues. CDR3 protein: CASSQDSLGTQYF. Written as DNA, the CDR3 is TGTGCCAGCAGCCAAGACTCCCTCGGGACCCAGTACTTC.

The V call is TRBV19, the J call TRBJ1-5; D unresolved. The germline V gene has CDR1 LNHDA and CDR2 SQIVND (reference sequence). CDR3 size: 13 residues. Trimming took 10 bases from V and 2 from J, leaving 12 bases between them. The chain's CDR3 is CATTRLGNQPQHF. The DNA of the CDR3 is TGTGCCACTACAAGGCTAGGCAATCAGCCCCAGCATTTT. The whole variable domain, filled in from reference TRBV19 and TRBJ1-5, reads DGGITQSPKYLFRKEGQNVTLSCEQNLNHDAMYWYRQDPGQGLRLIYYSQIVNDFQKGDIAEGYSVSREKKESFPLTVTSAQKNPTAFYLCATTRLGNQPQHFGDGTRLSIL.

The rearrangement joins TRBV5-8 to TRBJ2-2; 8 positions agree with TRBD2. Losses at the gene ends were 10 bases for V and 4 bases for J; bases not matched to a gene: 9. CDR3 size: 14 residues. Germline V gene lookup returns CDR1 SGHTS and CDR2 YDEGEE. The CDR3 is CAPGGEGRTGELFF. CDR3 in DNA: TGTGCCCCCGGGGGGGAGGGCCGCACCGGGGAGCTGTTTTTT.

The chain recombines TRBV12-3 or TRBV12-4 with TRBJ2-7; D is possibly TRBD2 (5 bases). V was cut by 2 bases and J by 2 bases, with 7 bases left in between. CDR3 length: 13 amino acids. CDR3 loop: CASSLLRAYEQYF. CDR3 DNA sequence: TGTGCCAGCAGTTTATTGCGGGCCTACGAGCAGTACTTC.

The chain links TRBV24-1 to TRBJ1-2; D is unresolved. Germline V lookup: CDR1 KGHDR, CDR2 SFDVKD. The CDR3 runs 14 residues. V was clipped by 2 bases and J by 3 bases, with 9 bases between them. CDR3 in amino acids: CATSDSPRDYGYTF. Written as DNA, the CDR3 is TGTGCCACCAGTGATTCCCCCCGGGACTATGGCTACACCTTC.

DNA of the CDR3: TGCAGCGTTGAGGGGGGGAACACCTACGAGCAGTACTTC. Amino acid sequence: CSVEGGNTYEQYF. This chain links TRBV29-1 with TRBJ2-7; 7 positions match TRBD2. Germline V gene sequence: CDR1 SQVTM, CDR2 ANQGSEA. Losses at the gene ends were 3 bases for V and 2 bases for J; bases not matched to a gene: 4. The CDR3 is made up of 13 amino acids.

The gene calls are TRBV19 and TRBJ1-1, with D unclear. The germline V gene has CDR1 LNHDA and CDR2 SQIVND (reference sequence). The CDR3 totals 13 residues. Trimming pared 2 bases from V and 1 base from J, leaving 5 bases between. CDR3 region: CASSINKNTEAFF. The CDR3 DNA reads as TGTGCCAGTAGTATAAACAAGAACACTGAAGCTTTCTTT.

This chain joins TRBV18 and TRBJ2-3; the D is unclear. V was shortened by 1 base and J by 0 bases, with 11 bases between the two germline ends. The CDR3 sequence is 16 residues long. Germline V lookup: CDR1 KGHSH, CDR2 LQKENI. The CDR3 is CASSPLERPSTDTQYF. The CDR3 coding sequence is TGTGCCAGCTCACCACTTGAGCGCCCTAGCACAGATACGCAGTATTTT.

This chain links TRBV24-1 with TRBJ2-1; no definite D call. CDR1 and CDR2 from the germline V gene are KGHDR and SFDVKD. Trimming stripped 9 bases from V and 7 bases from J, with 18 bases between. CDR3 length: 14 amino acids. The CDR3 sequence: CATSAWRLANEQFF. In nucleotides, the CDR3 is TGTGCCACCTCAGCTTGGCGACTCGCAAATGAGCAGTTCTTC.

The gene calls are TRBV15 and TRBJ1-4; no definite D call. CDR1 is LNHNV, CDR2 YYDKDF, per germline (reference sequence). This CDR3 has 16 residues. V dropped 1 base and J dropped 5 bases, with 14 bases sitting between them. The CDR3 DNA is TGTGCCACCAGCAGAGTGCCGGGAAGGGCAAATGAAAAACTGTTTTTT. Translation gives CATSRVPGRANEKLFF.

V is TRBV27 and J is TRBJ1-4, with 9 bases matching TRBD1. The V segment lost 7 bases and the J segment 5 bases; nucleotides outside the gene matches: 20. Germline values: CDR1 MNHEY, CDR2 SMNVEV (reference sequence). The CDR3 has 19 residues. CDR3 in amino acids: CASTPLTGTGFSGNEKLFF. The CDR3 DNA reads as TGTGCCAGCACCCCATTGACCGGGACAGGGTTCTCAGGGAATGAAAAACTGTTTTTT.

The V call is TRBV19, the J call TRBJ1-1, with TRBD1 matching over 8 bases. The V gene end was trimmed by 5 bases and the J gene end by 4 bases; junction bases not matched to a gene: 3. This CDR3 has 13 amino acids. CDR1 is LNHDA, CDR2 SQIVND, per germline (reference sequence). In DNA form, the CDR3 reads TGTGCCAGTAGTTTAACAGGGGGCACTGAAGCTTTCTTT. Protein product: CASSLTGGTEAFF. Complete variable domain (other parts from reference TRBV19 and TRBJ1-1): DGGITQSPKYLFRKEGQNVTLSCEQNLNHDAMYWYRQDPGQGLRLIYYSQIVNDFQKGDIAEGYSVSREKKESFPLTVTSAQKNPTAFYLCASSLTGGTEAFFGQGTRLTVV.

The chain uses TRBV30 and TRBJ1-6; D might be TRBD1 (6 bases). The V end lost 5 bases, the J end lost 5 bases, and 16 bases lay between the germline ends. The CDR3 extends over 15 amino acids. Germline V gene data show CDR1 as GTSNPN and CDR2 as SVGIG (reference sequence). The CDR3 loop reads CAWAPGTQDNSPLHF. The DNA of the CDR3 is TGTGCCTGGGCCCCCGGGACACAGGATAATTCACCCCTCCACTTT.

This clone turned up a few times. The genes are TRBV30 and TRBJ2-7; a weak D match, TRBD1 (6 bases). Trimming took off 1 base at V and 6 bases at J, with 13 bases between the two ends. The CDR3 totals 13 residues. CDR1 is GTSNPN, CDR2 SVGIG, per germline (reference sequence). The CDR3 region is CAWSGGQGFEQYF. CDR3 in DNA: TGTGCCTGGAGTGGGGGGCAGGGGTTCGAGCAGTACTTC.

This chain connects TRBV4-3 to TRBJ1-4; tentative D call: TRBD1 (6 bases). This CDR3 region has 16 residues. The germline V gene has CDR1 LGHNA and CDR2 YSLEER. V gave up 0 bases and J gave up 2 bases, with 10 bases separating them. The CDR3 sequence: CASSQDWGRTNEKLFF. CDR3 sequence (DNA): TGCGCCAGCAGCCAAGATTGGGGGCGGACTAATGAAAAACTGTTTTTT.

The chain recombines TRBV10-3 with TRBJ2-2, with 8 bases matching TRBD1. V trimming: 3 bases; J trimming: 3 bases; junction bases outside the gene matches: 9. This CDR3 is built from 17 residues. Germline V gene data show CDR1 as ENHRY and CDR2 as SYGVKD. The CDR3 protein is CAISDLGQGADTGELFF. In DNA form, the CDR3 reads TGTGCCATCAGTGACCTAGGGCAGGGGGCAGACACCGGGGAGCTGTTTTTT.

This chain links TRBV6-5 with TRBJ1-3, with 9 nucleotides matching TRBD1. The V and J ends lost 7 bases and 6 bases, in that order; junction bases with no gene match: 7. In germline, CDR1 is MNHEY, CDR2 SVGAGI. This CDR3 has 14 residues. The CDR3 spells CASTYGQGINTIYF. As DNA, the CDR3 is TGTGCCAGCACATACGGACAGGGGATAAACACCATATATTTT.

This rearrangement joins TRBV19 to TRBJ1-1; tentative D call: TRBD1 (5 bases). In germline, CDR1 is LNHDA, CDR2 SQIVND (reference sequence). This CDR3 has 13 residues. Trimming shortened V by 8 bases and J by 7 bases, and 17 bases separated the two germline ends. The CDR3 reads CASGKRQTVEAFF. CDR3 DNA: TGTGCCAGTGGGAAAAGACAGACTGTTGAAGCTTTCTTT.

The chain couples TRBV5-1 to TRBJ2-1; D perhaps matches TRBD1 (6 bases). This CDR3 contains 13 residues. V lost 0 bases to trimming and J lost 6 bases, with 7 bases between them. Germline V CDR1 and CDR2: SGHRS, YFSETQ. The CDR3 loop is CASSLVGGNEQFF. The DNA for the CDR3 is TGCGCCAGCAGCTTGGTAGGGGGCAATGAGCAGTTCTTC.

This rearrangement joins TRBV27 to TRBJ2-3, with 10 nucleotides matching TRBD2. Trimming cost V 6 bases and J 5 bases; bases outside gene matches: 8. CDR1 and CDR2 (germline): MNHEY, SMNVEV (reference sequence). CDR3 length: 15 residues. The CDR3 region is CASRPEGLAQDTQYF. The CDR3 DNA is TGTGCCAGCAGACCAGAGGGACTAGCGCAAGATACGCAGTATTTT.

This clone was picked up a small number of times. CDR3: CAISAWETSLDEQYF. The CDR3 DNA is TGTGCCATCAGTGCCTGGGAGACTAGTCTGGACGAGCAGTACTTC. This chain connects TRBV10-3 to TRBJ2-7; the D gene is possibly TRBD2 (6 bases). Germline lookup yields CDR1 ENHRY and CDR2 SYGVKD. The ends were cut back, 4 bases at V and 5 bases at J, with 18 bases in the middle. The CDR3 extends over 15 amino acids.

This clone was seen only a few times. The chain is built from TRBV30 and TRBJ1-2; tentative D call: TRBD1 (6 bases). V was cut by 1 base and J by 5 bases, with 20 bases left in between. CDR3 length: 16 amino acids. Germline V lookup: CDR1 GTSNPN, CDR2 SVGIG (reference sequence). The DNA for the CDR3 is TGTGCCTGGAGTGACACAGGGAATCAAAGATTGTATGGCTACACCTTC. This gives the protein CAWSDTGNQRLYGYTF.

The rearrangement joins TRBV15 to TRBJ2-3; D uncertain. V was pared by 0 bases and J by 0 bases, with 7 bases between. This CDR3 region has 15 residues. CDR1 and CDR2 from the germline V gene are LNHNV and YYDKDF (reference sequence). The CDR3 loop reads CATSRDWRSTDTQYF. The CDR3 nucleotides read TGTGCCACCAGCAGAGATTGGCGGAGCACAGATACGCAGTATTTT.